Included here is one TCR beta chain sequence, with context. Its antigen is unknown. Healthy bone marrow donors made up the cohort. Whereas donors were nominally healthy upon sampling, unrecorded immune exposures were probable. The primer mix had 60 Vbeta and 13 Jbeta primers. TCRdb keeps only in-frame clones here, not all; method: immunoSEQ multiplex PCR. The table counts over 100,000 clones; 6.8% lies in the top ten. This CDR3 region has 15 residues. V was trimmed by 2 bases and J by 0 bases, leaving 5 bases between them. Germline lookup yields CDR1 SGHTA and CDR2 FQGTGA. The data were taken from a study of cytomegalovirus exposure and HLA in healthy donors. Study observations and caveats: As a later analysis showed, a missense DCLRE1C variant was linked to trimming of TCR beta V- and J-genes. Productive status was seen about 90% or about 30% of the time for most TCR beta V segments in an earlier analysis.

This rearrangement joins TRBV7-3 to TRBJ1-6; D ambiguous. Material: PBMCs. The clonotype was recovered from a man aged 35 to 55 in good health and CMV-seropositive. CDR3 bases: TGTGCCAGCAGCTTAGAGAGCTCCTATAATTCACCCCTCCACTTT. This gives the protein CASSLESSYNSPLHF.